Listed below are T cell receptor beta chains from one sample, sequenced in a study of blood T cells in healthy people across ages. TCRdb redid the calling of the 5' RACE reads with MiXCR, one entry per CDR3 protein. Counted here are around 870,000 distinct CDR3 sequences, 25% to 30% occurring once; the ten biggest clones make up 17%. The source material was blood. The receptors stem from a woman of 80 years or more in good health. Both conserved end residues are part of each CDR3. A D gene is named only where the DNA matches it firmly. A row's size may be missing; if present it is once, few, many or a size class.

>many|TRBJ1-2|TRBD1|TRBV7-2
CASSPGQGARNGYTF
TGTGCCAGCAGCCCCGGACAGGGGGCAAGGAATGGCTACACCTTC
>once|TRBJ1-5|NA|TRBV30
CAWSPRGNQPLHF
TGTGCCTGGAGCCCCAGGGGAAATCAGCCCCTGCATTTT
>few|TRBJ2-5|TRBD2|TRBV3-1
CASSQRGVQETQYF
TGTGCCAGCAGCCAACGGGGGGTCCAAGAGACCCAGTACTTC
>many|TRBJ1-1|NA|TRBV7-9
CASSTTLNTEAFF
TGTGCCAGCAGCACTACACTGAACACTGAAGCTTTCTTT
>few|TRBJ2-3|NA|TRBV28
CASSLSKVDTQYF
TGTGCCAGCAGTTTATCTAAAGTAGACACGCAGTATTTT
>NA|TRBJ2-7|NA|TRBV6-7
CASTLGWQAPSNEQYF
TGTGCCAGCACTCTCGGCTGGCAGGCCCCCTCGAACGAGCAGTACTTC
>once|TRBJ2-6|NA|TRBV6-5
CASNYGGTGANVLTF
TGCGCCAGCAATTATGGGGGGACCGGGGCCAACGTCCTGACTTTC
>NA|TRBJ1-1|TRBD1|TRBV12-5
CASGPQGLAEAFF
TGTGCTAGTGGTCCACAGGGGTTGGCTGAAGCTTTCTTT
>many|TRBJ1-2|NA|TRBV7-2
CASGVGSWDGYTF
TGTGCCAGCGGGGTCGGGAGCTGGGATGGCTACACCTTC
>many|TRBJ2-7|TRBD1|TRBV20-1
CSAPGTGGNKVPYEQYF
TGCAGTGCCCCCGGGACAGGGGGTAATAAAGTCCCCTACGAGCAGTACTTC